Listed below are T cell receptor beta chains from one sample, sequenced in a study of T-cell memory formation after mild COVID-19. TCRdb analysed the 5' RACE reads with MiXCR anew, one entry per CDR3 protein. The sample lists under 40,000 distinct CDR3 sequences; about 6% were seen once. Sequenced: PBMCs or a T cell subset sorted from them (not recorded which). These receptors were taken from an adult who had mild COVID-19 (a few samples of this study predate the infection). Cell type and time point are not known. The CDR3 runs from the conserved cysteine through the conserved F or W. Each record gives: CDR3 DNA, CDR3 protein, V gene, clone size, J gene, D gene. A D gene is named only where the DNA matches it firmly. Only some rows state a clone size, as once, few, many or a class for expanded clones.

CDR3 DNA: TGTGCCACCAGTGATTTGGGGCGGGGAGATACGCAGTATTTT
CDR3 protein: CATSDLGRGDTQYF
V gene: TRBV24-1
clone size: few
J gene: TRBJ2-3
D gene: NA

CDR3 DNA: TGCGCCAGCAGCTTGGTGGGAGGAGAGTACAATGAGCAGTTCTTC
CDR3 protein: CASSLVGGEYNEQFF
V gene: TRBV5-1
clone size: many
J gene: TRBJ2-1
D gene: NA

CDR3 DNA: TGTGCCACCAGCAGAGGGGGGAGGGAGACCCAGTACTTC
CDR3 protein: CATSRGGRETQYF
V gene: TRBV15
clone size: NA
J gene: TRBJ2-5
D gene: NA

CDR3 DNA: TGCAGTGCTGGGGCCGTTAGCACAGATACGCAGTATTTT
CDR3 protein: CSAGAVSTDTQYF
V gene: TRBV20-1
clone size: few
J gene: TRBJ2-3
D gene: NA

CDR3 DNA: TGTGCCAGCAACTCAGAGGGGATGTGGGGCTACACCTTC
CDR3 protein: CASNSEGMWGYTF
V gene: TRBV9
clone size: few
J gene: TRBJ1-2
D gene: NA

CDR3 DNA: TGTGCCAGCAGCGTAGGGGGACGCGCGGAGACCCAGTACTTC
CDR3 protein: CASSVGGRAETQYF
V gene: TRBV9
clone size: NA
J gene: TRBJ2-5
D gene: NA

CDR3 DNA: TGCGCCAGCAGCCGCGGCACTGAAGCTTTCTTT
CDR3 protein: CASSRGTEAFF
V gene: TRBV4-3
clone size: many
J gene: TRBJ1-1
D gene: NA

CDR3 DNA: TGTGCCAGCAGTTTACAGGCTCGAGGAGAGACCCAGTACTTC
CDR3 protein: CASSLQARGETQYF
V gene: TRBV12-3/TRBV12-4
clone size: few
J gene: TRBJ2-5
D gene: NA

CDR3 DNA: TGTGCCAGCAGTTCCAACCCCAGACTAGTGAATACGCAGTATTTT
CDR3 protein: CASSSNPRLVNTQYF
V gene: TRBV6-2/TRBV6-3
clone size: NA
J gene: TRBJ2-3
D gene: NA

CDR3 DNA: TGCAGTGCTTGGCTAGCGGGGGGCAAAATCTCCTACGAGCAGTACTTC
CDR3 protein: CSAWLAGGKISYEQYF
V gene: TRBV20-1
clone size: many
J gene: TRBJ2-7
D gene: TRBD2

CDR3 DNA: TGTGCCAGTTTACGGGACAGGGGTCAGCCCCAGCATTTT
CDR3 protein: CASLRDRGQPQHF
V gene: TRBV2
clone size: many
J gene: TRBJ1-5
D gene: TRBD1

CDR3 DNA: TGCAGTGCTAGAGGACAGTCTAACTATGGCTACACCTTC
CDR3 protein: CSARGQSNYGYTF
V gene: TRBV20-1
clone size: few
J gene: TRBJ1-2
D gene: NA

CDR3 DNA: TGTGCCAGCAGCTTAGTAGGGACTAGGTCCAGCGAGCAGTACTTC
CDR3 protein: CASSLVGTRSSEQYF
V gene: TRBV7-2
clone size: many
J gene: TRBJ2-7
D gene: TRBD2

CDR3 DNA: TGCGCCAGCAGCCTACTTCAGGGGGGGGCGGTCTATGGCTACACCTTC
CDR3 protein: CASSLLQGGAVYGYTF
V gene: TRBV4-1
clone size: few
J gene: TRBJ1-2
D gene: TRBD1

CDR3 DNA: TGCGCCAGCAGCTTGGCTATAAATTCAGGCACAGATACGCAGTATTTT
CDR3 protein: CASSLAINSGTDTQYF
V gene: TRBV5-1
clone size: many
J gene: TRBJ2-3
D gene: NA

CDR3 DNA: TGTGCCAGCAGTGAAGCCGGTCGGGGTTACGAGCAGTACTTC
CDR3 protein: CASSEAGRGYEQYF
V gene: TRBV2
clone size: few
J gene: TRBJ2-7
D gene: NA

CDR3 DNA: TGTGCCAGCAGCTTGGGAGCAGGCGTACTCAATGAGCAGTTCTTC
CDR3 protein: CASSLGAGVLNEQFF
V gene: TRBV7-3
clone size: many
J gene: TRBJ2-1
D gene: NA

CDR3 DNA: TGTGCCAGCAGCTGGGGGACTAGCGGGGGACTCTACGAGCAGTACTTC
CDR3 protein: CASSWGTSGGLYEQYF
V gene: TRBV11-2
clone size: many
J gene: TRBJ2-7
D gene: TRBD2

CDR3 DNA: TGCAGCGTTGGCCCGGGGGCGAGTCAGCCCCAGCATTTT
CDR3 protein: CSVGPGASQPQHF
V gene: TRBV29-1
clone size: many
J gene: TRBJ1-5
D gene: NA

CDR3 DNA: TGCAGTGCTAGAGAAGGTGGTGCATGGCGGGCGAACACTGAAGCTTTCTTT
CDR3 protein: CSAREGGAWRANTEAFF
V gene: TRBV20-1
clone size: few
J gene: TRBJ1-1
D gene: NA

CDR3 DNA: TGTGCCAGCAGTCGACAGGGACTGAACACTGAAGCTTTCTTT
CDR3 protein: CASSRQGLNTEAFF
V gene: TRBV6-1
clone size: few
J gene: TRBJ1-1
D gene: TRBD1

CDR3 DNA: TGCGCCAGCAGCTTTACGTCTACCGGGACAGGGGTCTACGAGCAGTACTTC
CDR3 protein: CASSFTSTGTGVYEQYF
V gene: TRBV5-1
clone size: many
J gene: TRBJ2-7
D gene: TRBD1

CDR3 DNA: TGTGCCAGCAGTTTAACGGTTAGCGGGAGCTGGGCAGATACGCAGTATTTT
CDR3 protein: CASSLTVSGSWADTQYF
V gene: TRBV27
clone size: NA
J gene: TRBJ2-3
D gene: TRBD2

CDR3 DNA: TGCAGTGCTACACTGCTGGGGGGCGCGCCTAATGAAAAACTGTTTTTT
CDR3 protein: CSATLLGGAPNEKLFF
V gene: TRBV20-1
clone size: few
J gene: TRBJ1-4
D gene: NA

CDR3 DNA: TGCGCCAGCAGCGCTGAGCTCGGTGAGCAGTTCTTC
CDR3 protein: CASSAELGEQFF
V gene: TRBV4-1
clone size: many
J gene: TRBJ2-1
D gene: NA

CDR3 DNA: TGTGCCAGCAGCTTGGCCCTAGGATCCACCGGGGAGCTGTTTTTT
CDR3 protein: CASSLALGSTGELFF
V gene: TRBV5-4
clone size: many
J gene: TRBJ2-2
D gene: NA

CDR3 DNA: TGTGCCAGCAGCGTAGCGTCGGGTGGGGGTGTTGCAGATACGCAGTATTTT
CDR3 protein: CASSVASGGGVADTQYF
V gene: TRBV9
clone size: NA
J gene: TRBJ2-3
D gene: NA

CDR3 DNA: TGCAGCGTTGAAGGTCGTCGGGGTTCGAGCATTCAGTACTTC
CDR3 protein: CSVEGRRGSSIQYF
V gene: TRBV29-1
clone size: few
J gene: TRBJ2-4
D gene: NA

CDR3 DNA: TGTGCCAGCAGTTACGACAGGGATCAGCCCCAGCATTTT
CDR3 protein: CASSYDRDQPQHF
V gene: TRBV6-6
clone size: NA
J gene: TRBJ1-5
D gene: TRBD1

CDR3 DNA: TGTGCCAGCAGCCCCCAGCCAGGGTCCTCTCAATACGAGCAGTACTTC
CDR3 protein: CASSPQPGSSQYEQYF
V gene: TRBV9
clone size: NA
J gene: TRBJ2-7
D gene: NA

CDR3 DNA: TGTGCCACCAGTTCGGTGGGACTAGCGGGGCGGTGGAAAGAGACCCAGTACTTC
CDR3 protein: CATSSVGLAGRWKETQYF
V gene: TRBV24-1
clone size: NA
J gene: TRBJ2-5
D gene: TRBD2

CDR3 DNA: TGCGCCAGCAGCCAAGACAACAGGGGGACTGGCGGGGAGCTGTTTTTT
CDR3 protein: CASSQDNRGTGGELFF
V gene: TRBV4-3
clone size: many
J gene: TRBJ2-2
D gene: TRBD1

CDR3 DNA: TGTGCCAGCAGTGAAGCGGAATGGTCCTACAATGAGCAGTTCTTC
CDR3 protein: CASSEAEWSYNEQFF
V gene: TRBV6-1
clone size: NA
J gene: TRBJ2-1
D gene: NA

CDR3 DNA: TGTGCCAGCAGTTTAAAGAGCGGGATCTACAATGAGCAGTTCTTC
CDR3 protein: CASSLKSGIYNEQFF
V gene: TRBV27
clone size: many
J gene: TRBJ2-1
D gene: TRBD2

CDR3 DNA: TGTGCCAGCGGAGGTAACTATGGCTACACCTTC
CDR3 protein: CASGGNYGYTF
V gene: TRBV2
clone size: NA
J gene: TRBJ1-2
D gene: NA

CDR3 DNA: TGTGCCAGCAGCCTAAGACTAGCGGGGTTAGAGACCCAGTACTTC
CDR3 protein: CASSLRLAGLETQYF
V gene: TRBV7-2
clone size: many
J gene: TRBJ2-5
D gene: TRBD2

CDR3 DNA: TGTGCCAGCAGCTTGGATACTGCTAGCGTGGTCTACGAGCAGTACTTC
CDR3 protein: CASSLDTASVVYEQYF
V gene: TRBV5-5
clone size: many
J gene: TRBJ2-7
D gene: NA

CDR3 DNA: TGCGCCAGCAGCCAAGGACTAGCTAGGGGAGACATTCAGTACTTC
CDR3 protein: CASSQGLARGDIQYF
V gene: TRBV4-1
clone size: many
J gene: TRBJ2-4
D gene: TRBD2

CDR3 DNA: TGTGCCATCGGCAAACTAGCGGCCCAAGAGACCCAGTACTTC
CDR3 protein: CAIGKLAAQETQYF
V gene: TRBV10-3
clone size: NA
J gene: TRBJ2-5
D gene: TRBD2

CDR3 DNA: TGTGCCAGCAGTTTATCGAAGGGTCGTAGCACAGATACGCAGTATTTT
CDR3 protein: CASSLSKGRSTDTQYF
V gene: TRBV27
clone size: many
J gene: TRBJ2-3
D gene: NA

CDR3 DNA: TGCAGCGTCCTTGGACTAGCGGGAGTGAATGAGCAGTTCTTC
CDR3 protein: CSVLGLAGVNEQFF
V gene: TRBV29-1
clone size: NA
J gene: TRBJ2-1
D gene: TRBD2

CDR3 DNA: TGCGCCAGCAGCTCAGGGGAGGGCTCTGAAGCTTTCTTT
CDR3 protein: CASSSGEGSEAFF
V gene: TRBV5-1
clone size: NA
J gene: TRBJ1-1
D gene: NA

CDR3 DNA: TGTGCCAGCAGCCCGGCGGGTGGGGGCCGGGGAAACACCATATATTTT
CDR3 protein: CASSPAGGGRGNTIYF
V gene: TRBV5-4
clone size: NA
J gene: TRBJ1-3
D gene: NA

CDR3 DNA: TGTGCCAGCAGTTTCTTTTCCGGGTCAAACTACGAGCAGTACTTC
CDR3 protein: CASSFFSGSNYEQYF
V gene: TRBV27
clone size: many
J gene: TRBJ2-7
D gene: NA